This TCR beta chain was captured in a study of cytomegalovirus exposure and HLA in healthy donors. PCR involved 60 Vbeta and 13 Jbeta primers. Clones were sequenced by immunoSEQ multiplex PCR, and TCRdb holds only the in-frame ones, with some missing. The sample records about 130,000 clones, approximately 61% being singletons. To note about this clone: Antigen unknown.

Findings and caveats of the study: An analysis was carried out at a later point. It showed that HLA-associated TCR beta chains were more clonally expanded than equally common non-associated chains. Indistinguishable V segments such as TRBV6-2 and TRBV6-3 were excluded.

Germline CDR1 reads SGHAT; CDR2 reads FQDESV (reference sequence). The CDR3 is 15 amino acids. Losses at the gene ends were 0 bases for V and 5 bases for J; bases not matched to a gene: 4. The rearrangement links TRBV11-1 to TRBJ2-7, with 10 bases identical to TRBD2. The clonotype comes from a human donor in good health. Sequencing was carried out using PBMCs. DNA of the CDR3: TGTGCCAGCAGCTTAGCGCGGGGACTAGCGAACGAGCAGTACTTC. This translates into CASSLARGLANEQYF.